This T cell receptor (beta chain) was documented in a study of T cells in Graves' hyperthyroidism and ophthalmopathy. Amplification yielded TCR beta CDR3 regions, with RNA transcripts as the source. HTBI primers were used for first-round RT-PCR of the TCR CDR3. TCRdb called the multiplex PCR reads again in MiXCR, with one record for every CDR3 protein. The sample records a few hundred thousand distinct CDR3 sequences, around 46% being singletons. Overall study findings and caveats: A median 6.5 months before onset, the model predicted ophthalmopathy.

With regard to this clonotype: Its antigen is undetermined.

V gave up 8 bases and J gave up 9 bases; unmatched junction bases: 4. The CDR3 has 12 residues. Germline CDR1 is SNHLY and CDR2 is FYNNEI. The rearrangement links TRBV2 to TRBJ1-6; 7 bases fit TRBD1. This TCR was recovered from a young woman with Graves' hyperthyroidism. The sequenced sample consisted of peripheral blood or thyroid tissue (not recorded which). Here the CDR3 reads CASLYRGSPLHF. The CDR3 region has the DNA TGTGCCAGCTTATACAGGGGTTCACCCCTCCACTTT.